A single sample is the source of the 6 T cell receptor beta chains below, sequenced in a study of blood T cell repertoires in COVID-19. Libraries were prepared by immunoSEQ multiplex PCR; TCRdb keeps only in-frame clonotypes and omits some of them. The sample carries over 100,000 clones, 80% to 95% recorded once. Sequencing was done on a sample of peripheral blood. The source is a woman aged 45 to 65 with COVID-19, enrolled during active disease.

The chain couples TRBV6-1 to TRBJ2-3, with 14 positions matching TRBD2. The CDR3 is 17 residues long. The trim removed 4 bases at V and 3 bases at J, leaving 6 bases unmatched. Per germline, CDR1 MNHNS and CDR2 SASEGT. The CDR3 region has the DNA TGTGCCAGCAGTGGGGGATGGACTAGCGGGGGGACAGATACGCAGTATTTT. Protein product: CASSGGWTSGGTDTQYF.

J is TRBJ1-1 and V is TRBV19, with TRBD1 identical over 9 bases. J lost 4 bases, V lost 6 bases, and 0 bases had no gene match. Germline V CDR1 and CDR2: LNHDA, SQIVND (reference sequence). This CDR3 has 12 residues. The CDR3 DNA reads as TGTGCCAGTAGACAGGGGGCCACTGAAGCTTTCTTT. Amino acids: CASRQGATEAFF.

This chain connects TRBV9 to TRBJ1-1; 10 nucleotides agree with TRBD1. Germline V lookup: CDR1 SGDLS, CDR2 YYNGEE. After removal of 0 bases from V and 4 bases from J, the junction contained 3 bases not matched to a gene. The CDR3 runs to 15 residues. The CDR3: CASSVEGQGTTEAFF. The CDR3, as DNA: TGTGCCAGCAGCGTAGAGGGACAGGGGACCACTGAAGCTTTCTTT.

The V gene is TRBV28, the J gene TRBJ2-7; 7 bases agree with TRBD1. The CDR3 sequence is 13 residues long. Trimming at V came to 5 bases and at J to 2 bases, leaving 3 bases not matched to a gene. CDR1 MDHEN and CDR2 SYDVKM come from the germline V gene. The CDR3: CASSGDSAYEQYF. The CDR3 region has the DNA TGTGCCAGCAGTGGGGACAGTGCCTACGAGCAGTACTTC.

V is TRBV21-1 and J is TRBJ2-3; the table gives TRBD1 as D, unverified against the DNA. TRBV21-1 is deemed a pseudogene. The CDR3 runs 17 residues. The CDR3 bases are TGTGCCAGCAGCAGCCTTTCGGACAGGGGCGTCGGAGATACGCAGTATTTT. It is translated as CASSSLSDRGVGDTQYF.

To note about this clone: The sample holds other DNA sequences that translate to the same CDR3. The V gene is TRBV9, the J gene TRBJ1-5; D unclear. The CDR3 runs 14 residues. The V gene lost 1 base and the J gene lost 2 bases, with 7 bases spanning the gap. CDR1 and CDR2 (germline): SGDLS, YYNGEE. The CDR3 spells CASSVTGGNQPQHF. The CDR3 bases are TGTGCCAGCAGCGTAACCGGAGGCAATCAGCCCCAGCATTTT.